The clone carrying this T cell receptor (beta chain) appeared a few times. The record originates from a study of naive and memory T cell subsets. An equimolar mix of two oligonucleotides served as the beta constant-region primer for TRBC1 and TRBC2. Nested alpha and beta constant-region primers with the SP2 primer drove four PCR rounds on ligated cDNA. Ligation attached a single-stranded oligonucleotide with a 12-nucleotide UMI and the SP2 primer to the cDNA 3' end. From the UMI-ligation and nested PCR reads, TCRdb called clonotypes with MiXCR, one entry per CDR3 protein. The sample consists of 95,000 to 150,000 distinct CDR3 sequences, roughly 36% of them appearing once. Separate alpha and beta amplification began at the second PCR step. Cells stained for CD3, CD4, CD8, CD45RA and CD27 were sorted into four subsets. Trimming cost V 7 bases and J 4 bases, with 13 bases left between them. CDR1 is MNHEY and CDR2 is SVGEGT in the germline V gene. This CDR3 has 13 residues.

This rearrangement joins TRBV6-2 or TRBV6-3 to TRBJ1-2; no clear D gene. Sequenced sample: central memory CD4+ T cells from blood. The receptor comes from a human donor in good health. CDR3 sequence (DNA): TGTGCCAGCAATCGTCCCGGTCGCTATGGCTACACCTTC. Protein: CASNRPGRYGYTF.